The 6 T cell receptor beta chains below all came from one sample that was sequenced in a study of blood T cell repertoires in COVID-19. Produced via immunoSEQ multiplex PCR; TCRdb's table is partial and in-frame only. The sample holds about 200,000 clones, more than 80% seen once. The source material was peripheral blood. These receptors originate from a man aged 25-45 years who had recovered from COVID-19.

The CDR3: CASSLAGTGARRGANVLTF. The CDR3 nucleotides read TGTGCCAGCAGCTTGGCCGGGACAGGGGCGAGGAGAGGGGCCAACGTCCTGACTTTC. The chain links TRBV5-5 to TRBJ2-6; 10 nucleotides line up with TRBD1. The germline gives CDR1 SGHKS, CDR2 YYEKEE (reference sequence). V dropped 0 bases and J dropped 4; count of bases not matched to a gene: 10. This CDR3 comprises 19 residues.

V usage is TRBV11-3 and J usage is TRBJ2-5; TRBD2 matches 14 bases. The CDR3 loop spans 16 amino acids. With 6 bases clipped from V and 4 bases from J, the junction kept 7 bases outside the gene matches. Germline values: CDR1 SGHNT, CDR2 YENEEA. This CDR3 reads CASSSTSGGARETQYF. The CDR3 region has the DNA TGTGCCAGCAGTTCGACTAGCGGGGGGGCACGAGAGACCCAGTACTTC.

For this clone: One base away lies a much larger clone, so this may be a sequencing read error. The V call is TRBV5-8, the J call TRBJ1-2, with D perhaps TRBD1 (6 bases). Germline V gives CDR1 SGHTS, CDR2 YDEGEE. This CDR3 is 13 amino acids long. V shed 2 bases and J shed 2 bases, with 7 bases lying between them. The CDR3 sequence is CASSFDRNYGYTF. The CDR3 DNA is TGTGCCAGCAGCTTCGACAGGAACTATGGCTACACCTTC.

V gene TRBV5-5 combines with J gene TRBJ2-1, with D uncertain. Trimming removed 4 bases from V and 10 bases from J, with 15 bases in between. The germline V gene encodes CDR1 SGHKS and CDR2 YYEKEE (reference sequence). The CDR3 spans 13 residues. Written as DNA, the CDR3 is TGTGCCAGCAGCCACTCCTCGCCTGCCGAGCAGTTCTTC. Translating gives CASSHSSPAEQFF.

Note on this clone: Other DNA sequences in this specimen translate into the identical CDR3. CDR3 in amino acids: CASSFSGGAYEQYF. Written as DNA, the CDR3 is TGTGCCAGCAGCTTTAGCGGGGGGGCCTACGAGCAGTACTTC. This rearrangement joins TRBV7-2 to TRBJ2-7; 11 nucleotides align to TRBD2. Per the germline V gene, CDR1 is SGHTA and CDR2 is FQGNSA. CDR3 length: 14 amino acids. J was trimmed by 2 bases and V by 3 bases; bases with no gene match: 0.

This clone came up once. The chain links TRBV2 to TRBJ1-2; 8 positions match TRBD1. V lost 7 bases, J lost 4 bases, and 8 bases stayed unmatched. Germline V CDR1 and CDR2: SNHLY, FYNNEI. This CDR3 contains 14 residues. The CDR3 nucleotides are TGTGCCAGCACCCTCGACAGGGGCGGCTATGGCTACACCTTC. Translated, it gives CASTLDRGGYGYTF.